One sample yielded the 6 T cell receptor beta chains listed below, sequenced in a study of blood T cell repertoires in COVID-19. Produced via immunoSEQ multiplex PCR; TCRdb's table is partial and in-frame only. The sample holds about 280,000 clones, around 80% seen once. The sequencing sample was made of PBMCs or T cells enriched from blood (not recorded which). Every receptor here comes from a middle-aged man who had been exposed to COVID-19.

The rearrangement links TRBV6-1 to TRBJ1-2; 7 nucleotides match TRBD1. Germline lookup yields CDR1 MNHNS and CDR2 SASEGT. The CDR3 contains 15 residues. Trimming cost V 3 bases and J 4 bases; bases outside gene matches: 8. The CDR3 region has the DNA TGTGCCAGCAGTGAGCCTCGGTCAGGGGGCTATGGCTACACCTTC. Translated: CASSEPRSGGYGYTF.

A few counts support this clone. The chain has TRBV6-5 and TRBJ1-1; D is ambiguous. The V end lost 6 bases, the J end lost 3 bases, and 17 bases lay between the germline ends. Per germline, CDR1 MNHEY and CDR2 SVGAGI. This CDR3 contains 15 residues. Here the CDR3 DNA reads TGTGCCAGCAGGCGGCAGCTGGAGGGTGACACTGAAGCTTTCTTT. Residues: CASRRQLEGDTEAFF.

The chain employs TRBV28 and TRBJ2-3; D possibly corresponds to TRBD2 (5 bases). The CDR3 spans 16 residues. V lost 5 bases, J lost 5 bases, and 20 bases lay in between. Looked up from germline, CDR1 is MDHEN and CDR2 is SYDVKM. The DNA of the CDR3 is TGTGCCAGCAGTCCCACTAGAGGTGCGCGCGGAGATACGCAGTATTTT. Protein: CASSPTRGARGDTQYF.

This rearrangement joins TRBV7-8 to TRBJ2-7; TRBD1 matches 9 bases. With 5 bases clipped from V and 4 bases from J, the junction kept 3 bases outside the gene matches. CDR3 length: 13 amino acids. Germline CDR1 SGHVS, CDR2 FQNEAQ. The DNA for the CDR3 is TGTGCCAGCAGCGTGGACAGGGGTTACGAGCAGTACTTC. This sequence encodes CASSVDRGYEQYF.

The chain uses TRBV3-1 (or the pseudogene TRBV3-2) and TRBJ1-5, with D possibly being TRBD1 (5 bases). Germline CDR1 reads LGHDT; CDR2 reads YNNKEL (reference sequence). Trimming took off 1 base at V and 3 bases at J, with 7 bases between the two ends. The CDR3 consists of 14 residues. This chain's CDR3 is CASSQGGLNQPQHF. CDR3 sequence (DNA): TGTGCCAGCAGCCAAGGGGGCCTCAATCAGCCCCAGCATTTT.

This sequence joins TRBV30 and TRBJ2-1; TRBD1 might be the D (6 bases). The CDR3 loop spans 14 amino acids. V shed 8 bases and J shed 5 bases, with 19 bases lying between them. CDR1 GTSNPN and CDR2 SVGIG come from the germline V gene (reference sequence). The CDR3 reads CAGQQGSMNNEQFF. CDR3 nucleotide sequence: TGTGCCGGGCAACAGGGTTCTATGAACAATGAGCAGTTCTTC.